This T cell receptor beta chain was captured by sequencing in a study of cytomegalovirus exposure and HLA in healthy donors. In regard to this clone: Its cognate antigen is unknown.

Study observations and caveats: Reportedly, diagnosis of cytomegalovirus status by the classifier showed high specificity and sensitivity. Further analysis, carried out later, found HLA-associated TCR beta chains more clonally expanded than equally common other chains. Most CMV-associated TCR beta chains appeared HLA-restricted in a later analysis.

The PCR ran on 60 Vbeta and 13 Jbeta primers. Only in-frame clones appear in the TCRdb table, and some are missing; sequencing was by immunoSEQ multiplex PCR. Of 130,000 or so clones in the sample, about 86% were seen once. The germline V gene has CDR1 LNHDA and CDR2 SQIVND (reference sequence). CDR3 length equals 16 residues. V gave up 3 bases and J gave up 0 bases, with 9 bases separating them. The V and J genes are TRBV19 and TRBJ2-6; tentatively, D is TRBD1 (5 bases). The sequence was obtained from a woman between 35 and 50 years old in good health and CMV-seronegative. Sequenced sample: PBMCs. CDR3 residues: CASSITGDSGANVLTF. CDR3 coding DNA: TGTGCCAGTAGTATTACAGGAGACTCTGGGGCCAACGTCCTGACTTTC.